Detailed here is one T cell receptor (beta chain). These data come from a study of blood T cell repertoires in COVID-19. Study summary: The study drew acute and convalescent COVID-19 samples from the United States, Italy and Spain. PBMCs, B-cell-depleted T cells, or T cells provided the cDNA or gDNA that made up the material.

The V end lost 3 bases, the J end lost 2 bases, and 5 bases lay between the germline ends. Germline V lookup: CDR1 SGDLS, CDR2 YYNGEE. This CDR3 comprises 12 residues. In the authors' methods: Counts of nucleated cells, estimated from reference gene primer amplification, were obtained. The assay was immunoSEQ multiplex PCR, and TCRdb's table has in-frame clones only and misses some. V, J and clone size derive from that table, while D and trimming were established from the DNA sequence. The table lists 210,000 or so clones, roughly 86% of them singletons, with about 12% in the top ten. The sequence was collected from a woman aged 40 to 55 with acute or convalescent COVID-19. Specimen: peripheral blood. The chain employs TRBV9 and TRBJ1-2, with unresolved D. The CDR3 region has the DNA TGTGCCAGCAGCGCGGGGAACTATGGCTACACCTTC. It specifies CASSAGNYGYTF.